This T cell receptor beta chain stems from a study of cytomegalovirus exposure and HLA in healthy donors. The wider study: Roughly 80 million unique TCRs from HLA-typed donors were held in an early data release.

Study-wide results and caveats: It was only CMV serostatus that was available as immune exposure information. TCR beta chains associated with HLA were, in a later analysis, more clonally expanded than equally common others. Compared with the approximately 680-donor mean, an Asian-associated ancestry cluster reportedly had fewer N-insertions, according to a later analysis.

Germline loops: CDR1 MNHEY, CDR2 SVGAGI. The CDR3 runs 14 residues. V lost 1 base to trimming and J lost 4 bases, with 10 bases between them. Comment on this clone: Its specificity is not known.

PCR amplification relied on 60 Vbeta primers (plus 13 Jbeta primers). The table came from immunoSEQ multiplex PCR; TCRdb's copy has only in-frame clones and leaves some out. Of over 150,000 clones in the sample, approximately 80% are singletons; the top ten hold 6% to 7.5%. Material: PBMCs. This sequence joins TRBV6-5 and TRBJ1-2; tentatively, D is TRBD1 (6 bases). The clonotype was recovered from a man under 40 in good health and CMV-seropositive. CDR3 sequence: CASSYYGTSYGYTF. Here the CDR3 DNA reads TGTGCCAGCAGTTACTACGGGACAAGCTATGGCTACACCTTC.